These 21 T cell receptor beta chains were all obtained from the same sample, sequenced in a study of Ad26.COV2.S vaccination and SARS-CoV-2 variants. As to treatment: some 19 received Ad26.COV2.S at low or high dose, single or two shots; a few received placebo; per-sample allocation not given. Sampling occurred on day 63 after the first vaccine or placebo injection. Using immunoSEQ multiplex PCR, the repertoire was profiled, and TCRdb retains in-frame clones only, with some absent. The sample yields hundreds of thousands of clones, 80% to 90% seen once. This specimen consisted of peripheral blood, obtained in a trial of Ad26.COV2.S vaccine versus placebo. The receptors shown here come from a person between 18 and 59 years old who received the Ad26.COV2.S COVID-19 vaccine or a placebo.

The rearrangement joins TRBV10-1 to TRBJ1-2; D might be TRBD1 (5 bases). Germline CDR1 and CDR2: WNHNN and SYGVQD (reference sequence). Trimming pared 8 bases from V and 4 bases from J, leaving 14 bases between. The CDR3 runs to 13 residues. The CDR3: CASVRDSLYGYTF. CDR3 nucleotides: TGCGCCAGCGTTCGTGACAGCCTCTATGGCTACACCTTC.

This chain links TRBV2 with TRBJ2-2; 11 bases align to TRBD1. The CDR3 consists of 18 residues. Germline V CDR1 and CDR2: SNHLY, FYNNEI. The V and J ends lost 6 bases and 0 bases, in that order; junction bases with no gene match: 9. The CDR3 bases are TGTGCCAGCAGGAGGGACAGGGGGTACGTTGCGAACACCGGGGAGCTGTTTTTT. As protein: CASRRDRGYVANTGELFF.

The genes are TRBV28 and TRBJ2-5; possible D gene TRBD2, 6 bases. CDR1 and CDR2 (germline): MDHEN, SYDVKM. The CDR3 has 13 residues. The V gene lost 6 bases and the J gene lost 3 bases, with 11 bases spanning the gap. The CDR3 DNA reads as TGTGCCAGCAGACCGGGACTGAAAGAGACCCAGTACTTC. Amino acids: CASRPGLKETQYF.

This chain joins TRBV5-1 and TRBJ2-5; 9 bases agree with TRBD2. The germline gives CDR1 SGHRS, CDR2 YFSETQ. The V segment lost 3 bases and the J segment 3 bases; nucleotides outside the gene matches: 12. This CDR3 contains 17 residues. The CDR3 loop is CASSYSGRGIRKETQYF. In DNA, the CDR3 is TGCGCCAGCAGCTATAGCGGGAGAGGCATAAGAAAAGAGACCCAGTACTTC.

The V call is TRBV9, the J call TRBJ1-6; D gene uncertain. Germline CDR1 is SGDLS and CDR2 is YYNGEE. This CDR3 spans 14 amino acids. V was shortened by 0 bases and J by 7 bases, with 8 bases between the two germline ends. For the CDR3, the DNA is TGTGCCAGCAGCGTAGGTTCCGTCAATTCACCCCTCCACTTT. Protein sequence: CASSVGSVNSPLHF.

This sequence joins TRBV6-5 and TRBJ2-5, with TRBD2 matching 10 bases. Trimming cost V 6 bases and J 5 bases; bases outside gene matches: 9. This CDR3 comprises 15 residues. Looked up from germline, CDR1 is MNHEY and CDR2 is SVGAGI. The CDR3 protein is CASSLSSGRGETQYF. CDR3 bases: TGTGCCAGCAGCTTATCTAGCGGGAGAGGGGAGACCCAGTACTTC.

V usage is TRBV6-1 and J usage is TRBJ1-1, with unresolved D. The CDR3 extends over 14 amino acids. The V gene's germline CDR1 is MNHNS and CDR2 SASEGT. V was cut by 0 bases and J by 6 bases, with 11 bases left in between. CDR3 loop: CASSEAQPRAEAFF. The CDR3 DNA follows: TGTGCCAGCAGTGAAGCTCAGCCGAGGGCTGAAGCTTTCTTT.

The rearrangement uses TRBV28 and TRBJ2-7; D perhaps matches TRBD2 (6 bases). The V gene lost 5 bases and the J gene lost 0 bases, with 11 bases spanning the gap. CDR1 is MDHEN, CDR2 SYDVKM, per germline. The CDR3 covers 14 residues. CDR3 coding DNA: TGTGCCAGCAGTCGCGGGGCCCTCTCCTACGAGCAGTACTTC. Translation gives CASSRGALSYEQYF.

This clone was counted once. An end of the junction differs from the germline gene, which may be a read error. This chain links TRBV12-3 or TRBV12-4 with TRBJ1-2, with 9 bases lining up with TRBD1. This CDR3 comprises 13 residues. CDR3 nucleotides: TGTGCCAGCAGTAAACAGGGGGCGTTCCGTTACGCCTTC. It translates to CASSKQGAFRYAF.

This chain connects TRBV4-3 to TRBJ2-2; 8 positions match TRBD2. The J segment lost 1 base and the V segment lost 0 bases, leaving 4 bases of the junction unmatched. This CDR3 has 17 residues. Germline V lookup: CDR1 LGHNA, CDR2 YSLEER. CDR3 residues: CASSQDWSGGNTGELFF. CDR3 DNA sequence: TGCGCCAGCAGCCAAGATTGGAGCGGGGGGAACACCGGGGAGCTGTTTTTT.

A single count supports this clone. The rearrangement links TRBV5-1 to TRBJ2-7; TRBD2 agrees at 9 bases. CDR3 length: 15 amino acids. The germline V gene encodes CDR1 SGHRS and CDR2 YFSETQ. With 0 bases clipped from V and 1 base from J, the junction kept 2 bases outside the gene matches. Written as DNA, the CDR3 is TGCGCCAGCAGCTTGGTGAGCGGGAGGTCCTACGAGCAGTACTTC. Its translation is CASSLVSGRSYEQYF.

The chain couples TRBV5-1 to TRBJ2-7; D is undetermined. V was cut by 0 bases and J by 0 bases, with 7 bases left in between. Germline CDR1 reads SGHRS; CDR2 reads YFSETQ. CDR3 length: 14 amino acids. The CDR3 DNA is TGCGCCAGCAGCTTGGACATAGACTCCTACGAGCAGTACTTC. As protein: CASSLDIDSYEQYF.

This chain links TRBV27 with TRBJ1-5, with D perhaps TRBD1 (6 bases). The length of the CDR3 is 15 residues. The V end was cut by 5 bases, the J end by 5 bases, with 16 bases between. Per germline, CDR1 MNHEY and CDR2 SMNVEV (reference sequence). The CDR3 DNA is TGTGCCAGCAGTGCCCGGGGGGCGAGCTATCAGCCCCAGCATTTT. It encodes CASSARGASYQPQHF.

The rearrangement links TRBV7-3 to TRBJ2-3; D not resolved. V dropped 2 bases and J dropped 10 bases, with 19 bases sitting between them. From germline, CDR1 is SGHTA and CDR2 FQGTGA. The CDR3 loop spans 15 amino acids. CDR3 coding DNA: TGTGCCAGCAGCTTATACGGTATTGAGGCAGGCTCGCAGTATTTT. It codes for CASSLYGIEAGSQYF.

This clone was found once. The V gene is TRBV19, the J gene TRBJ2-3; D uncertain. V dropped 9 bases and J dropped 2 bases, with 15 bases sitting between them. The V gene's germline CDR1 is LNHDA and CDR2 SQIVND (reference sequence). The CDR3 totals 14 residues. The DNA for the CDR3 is TGTGCCAGCAAGGGCCAGAGAAACACAGATACGCAGTATTTT. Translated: CASKGQRNTDTQYF.

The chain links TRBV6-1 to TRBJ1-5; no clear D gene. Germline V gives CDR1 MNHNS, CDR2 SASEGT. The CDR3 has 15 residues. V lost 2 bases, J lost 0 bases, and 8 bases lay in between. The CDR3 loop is CASSEPVYSNQPQHF. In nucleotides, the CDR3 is TGTGCCAGCAGTGAACCGGTGTATAGCAATCAGCCCCAGCATTTT.

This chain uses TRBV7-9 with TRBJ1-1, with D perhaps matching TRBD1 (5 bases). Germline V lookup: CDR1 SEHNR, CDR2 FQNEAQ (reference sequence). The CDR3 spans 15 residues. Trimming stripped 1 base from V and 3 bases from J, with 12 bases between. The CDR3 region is CASSLGLGADTEAFF. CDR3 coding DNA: TGTGCCAGCAGCTTAGGTCTCGGGGCGGACACTGAAGCTTTCTTT.

The CDR3 bases are TGTGCCAGCAGAATCGCGGATGCCTACGAGCAGTACTTC. It specifies CASRIADAYEQYF. The chain is built from TRBV6-6 and TRBJ2-7; D is undetermined. Germline assignment: CDR1 MNHNY and CDR2 SVGAGI (reference sequence). Trimming cost V 6 bases and J 2 bases, with 11 bases left between them. CDR3 length: 13 amino acids.

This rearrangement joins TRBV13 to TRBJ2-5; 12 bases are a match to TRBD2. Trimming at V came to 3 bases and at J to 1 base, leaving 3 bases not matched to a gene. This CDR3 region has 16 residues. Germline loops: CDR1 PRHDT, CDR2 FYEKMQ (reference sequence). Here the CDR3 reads CASSFGTSGFQETQYF. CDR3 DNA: TGTGCCAGCAGCTTCGGGACTAGCGGGTTCCAAGAGACCCAGTACTTC.

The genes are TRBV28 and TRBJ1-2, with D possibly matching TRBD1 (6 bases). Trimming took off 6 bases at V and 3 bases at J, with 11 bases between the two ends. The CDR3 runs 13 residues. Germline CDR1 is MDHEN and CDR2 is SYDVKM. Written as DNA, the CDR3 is TGTGCCAGCAGCTGGGGGGCGGACTATGGCTACACCTTC. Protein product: CASSWGADYGYTF.

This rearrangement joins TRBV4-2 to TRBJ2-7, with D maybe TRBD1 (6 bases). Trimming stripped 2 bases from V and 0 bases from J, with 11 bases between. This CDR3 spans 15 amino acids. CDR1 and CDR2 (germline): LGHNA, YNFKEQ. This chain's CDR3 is CASSQLPGASYEQYF. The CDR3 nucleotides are TGTGCCAGCAGCCAACTCCCAGGGGCCTCCTACGAGCAGTACTTC.